A single sample gave rise to the 7 T cell receptor beta chains below, sequenced in a study of T cell repertoires in cytomegalovirus infection (dated by TCRdb to the late 2010s). Their target antigens are unknown. The treatment or condition label, as the study defines it: in vitro stimulation with specific CMV peptide epitopes to enrich CMV-specific T cells. Sequenced on an Illumina HiSeq 1500. TCRdb passed the public sequencing reads through fastp at Q25 and MiXCR, retaining productive beta sequences. CDR3 protein duplicates are merged, each entry listing the most common genes and DNA. The sample table lists approximately 990,000 distinct CDR3 sequences, roughly 30% of them with a count of one. The top ten clones comprise roughly 13% of the sample. Material: cultured CD8+ T cells from PBMCs, obtained from culture after CMV antigen stimulation. These receptors all stem from a human donor in good health (CMV status not recorded). Some clones in this sample may be carry-over from other donors' samples.

This chain links TRBV6-2 or TRBV6-3 with TRBJ2-1, with a tentative D call TRBD1 (6 bases). Trimming pared 2 bases from V and 7 bases from J, leaving 12 bases between. Looked up from germline, CDR1 is MNHEY and CDR2 is SVGEGT. The CDR3 is 14 residues long. The DNA for the CDR3 is TGTGCCAGCAGTTACCAGGGGTCTCATAATGAGCAGTTCTTC. As protein: CASSYQGSHNEQFF.

In its sample, this clonotype was seen many times. The rearrangement joins TRBV5-1 to TRBJ1-2; 7 nucleotides line up with TRBD1. Germline loops: CDR1 SGHRS, CDR2 YFSETQ. The length of the CDR3 is 12 residues. The V segment lost 4 bases and the J segment 4 bases; nucleotides outside the gene matches: 1. CDR3 sequence (DNA): TGCGCCAGCAGCAGGGACAGCTATGGCTACACCTTC. Translation gives CASSRDSYGYTF.

The chain combines TRBV23-1 with TRBJ2-5; D is uncertain. TRBV23-1 has ORF status, its function being uncertain. The germline V and J ends were trimmed by 3 bases and 3 bases, with 14 bases remaining between them. The CDR3 is 15 amino acids. CDR3 sequence reads: CASSHGPGIKETQYF. Written as DNA, the CDR3 is TGCGCCAGCAGTCACGGTCCTGGGATTAAAGAGACCCAGTACTTC.

As to this clonotype: A read error may be the cause here, since a much bigger clone is one base away. In DNA, the CDR3 is TGTGTCACCCTAGGGAGGGGATGGGGAAACACTGAAGCTTTCTTT. This gives the protein CVTLGRGWGNTEAFF. The chain employs TRBV12-3 or TRBV12-4 and TRBJ1-1; possible D gene TRBD1, 5 bases. The CDR3 covers 15 residues.

This clonotype was observed a handful of times. The chain employs TRBV6-2 or TRBV6-3 and TRBJ2-5; 8 bases line up with TRBD1. The CDR3 is made up of 15 amino acids. The ends lost 4 bases at V and 5 bases at J; junction bases unmatched: 9. Germline values: CDR1 MNHEY, CDR2 SVGEGT. CDR3 sequence (DNA): TGTGCCAGCAGTTTACAATTGGACAGGGTGGAGACCCAGTACTTC. This gives the protein CASSLQLDRVETQYF.

In its sample, this clonotype was seen a few times. The chain joins TRBV14 to TRBJ2-2; 8 positions agree with TRBD2. With V trimmed by 3 bases and J by 6 bases, 15 bases remained unmatched. The CDR3 is made up of 18 amino acids. The germline V gene encodes CDR1 SGHDN and CDR2 FVKESK. The DNA of the CDR3 is TGTGCCAGCAGCCAGTCACCGGGACTAGTCGTGGAACCCGGGGAGCTGTTTTTT. Its translation: CASSQSPGLVVEPGELFF.

V usage is TRBV6-5 and J usage is TRBJ1-5, with no clear D. CDR3 length equals 15 residues. Germline V gene data show CDR1 as MNHEY and CDR2 as SVGAGI. Trimming took 5 bases from V and 2 from J, leaving 13 bases between them. CDR3 protein: CASSPITEGNQPQHF. The DNA of the CDR3 is TGTGCCAGCAGTCCGATAACAGAGGGCAATCAGCCCCAGCATTTT.